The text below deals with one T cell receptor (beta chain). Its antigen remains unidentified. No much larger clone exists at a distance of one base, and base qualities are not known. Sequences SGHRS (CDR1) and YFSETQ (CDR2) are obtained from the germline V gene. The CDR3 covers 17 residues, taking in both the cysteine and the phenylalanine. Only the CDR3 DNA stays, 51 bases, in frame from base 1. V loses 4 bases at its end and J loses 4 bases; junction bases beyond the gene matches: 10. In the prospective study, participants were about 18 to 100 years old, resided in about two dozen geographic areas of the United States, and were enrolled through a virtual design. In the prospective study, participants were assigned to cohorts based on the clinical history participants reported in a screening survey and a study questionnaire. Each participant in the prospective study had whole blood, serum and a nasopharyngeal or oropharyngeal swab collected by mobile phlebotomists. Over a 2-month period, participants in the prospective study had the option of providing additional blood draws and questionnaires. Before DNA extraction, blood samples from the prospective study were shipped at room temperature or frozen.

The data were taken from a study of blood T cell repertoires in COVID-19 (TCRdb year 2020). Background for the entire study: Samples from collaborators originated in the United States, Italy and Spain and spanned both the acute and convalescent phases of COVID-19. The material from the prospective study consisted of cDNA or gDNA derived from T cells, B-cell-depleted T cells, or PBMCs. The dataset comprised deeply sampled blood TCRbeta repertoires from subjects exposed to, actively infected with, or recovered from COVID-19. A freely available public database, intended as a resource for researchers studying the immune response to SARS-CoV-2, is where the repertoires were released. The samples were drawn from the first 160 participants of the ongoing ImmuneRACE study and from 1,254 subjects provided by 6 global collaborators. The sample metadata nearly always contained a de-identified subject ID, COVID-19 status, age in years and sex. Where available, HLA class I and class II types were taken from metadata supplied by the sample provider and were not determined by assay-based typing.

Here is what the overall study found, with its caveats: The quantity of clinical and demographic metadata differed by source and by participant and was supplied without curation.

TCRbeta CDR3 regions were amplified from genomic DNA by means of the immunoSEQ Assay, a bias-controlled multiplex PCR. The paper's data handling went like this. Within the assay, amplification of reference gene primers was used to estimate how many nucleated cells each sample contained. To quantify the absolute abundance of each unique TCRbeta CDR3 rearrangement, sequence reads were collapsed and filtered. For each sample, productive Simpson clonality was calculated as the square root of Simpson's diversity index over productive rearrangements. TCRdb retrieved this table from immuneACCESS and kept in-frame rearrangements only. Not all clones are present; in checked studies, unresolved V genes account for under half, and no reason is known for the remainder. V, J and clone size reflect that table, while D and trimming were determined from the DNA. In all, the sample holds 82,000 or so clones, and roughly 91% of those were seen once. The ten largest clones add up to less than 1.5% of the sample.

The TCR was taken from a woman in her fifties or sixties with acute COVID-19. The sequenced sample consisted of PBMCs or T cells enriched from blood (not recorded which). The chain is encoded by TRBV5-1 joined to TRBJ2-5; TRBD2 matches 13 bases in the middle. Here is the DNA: TGCGCCAGCAGCGCAGGAACTAGCGGGAGGGCCTTAGAGACCCAGTACTTC. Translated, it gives CASSAGTSGRALETQYF.